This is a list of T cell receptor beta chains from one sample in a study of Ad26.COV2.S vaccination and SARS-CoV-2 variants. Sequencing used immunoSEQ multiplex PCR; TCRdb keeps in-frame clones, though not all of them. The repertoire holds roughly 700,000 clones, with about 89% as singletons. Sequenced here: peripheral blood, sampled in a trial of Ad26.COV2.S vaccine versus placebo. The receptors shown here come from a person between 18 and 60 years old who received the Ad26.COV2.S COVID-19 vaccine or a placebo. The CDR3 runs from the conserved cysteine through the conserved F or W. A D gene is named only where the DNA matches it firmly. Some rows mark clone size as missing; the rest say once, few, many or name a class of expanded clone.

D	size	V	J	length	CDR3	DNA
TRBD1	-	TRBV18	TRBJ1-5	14	CASSAAGGGQPQHF	TGTGCCAGCTCAGCCGCAGGGGGGGGACAGCCCCAGCATTTT
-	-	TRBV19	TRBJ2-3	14	CASSVVTGTDTQYF	TGTGCCAGTAGCGTCGTCACAGGCACAGATACGCAGTATTTT
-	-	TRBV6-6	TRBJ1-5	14	CASSYGQGYQPQHF	TGTGCCAGCAGTTACGGTCAGGGCTATCAGCCCCAGCATTTT
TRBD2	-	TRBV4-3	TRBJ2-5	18	CASSQDGGWRGGRETQYF	TGCGCCAGCAGCCAAGACGGGGGTTGGCGGGGGGGCCGAGAGACCCAGTACTTC
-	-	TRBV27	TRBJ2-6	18	CASSLRGTVLSGANVLTF	TGTGCCAGCAGTTTACGGGGGACGGTGCTCTCTGGGGCCAACGTCCTGACTTTC
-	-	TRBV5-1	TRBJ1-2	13	CASSAAVGDGYTF	TGCGCCAGCAGCGCGGCAGTGGGTGATGGCTACACCTTC
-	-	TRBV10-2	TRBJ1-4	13	CASREGGGEKLFF	TGCGCCAGCAGGGAGGGGGGTGGTGAAAAACTGTTTTTT
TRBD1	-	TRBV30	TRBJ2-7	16	CAWNRLGTGVSYEQYF	TGTGCCTGGAATCGCCTCGGGACAGGCGTCTCCTACGAGCAGTACTTC
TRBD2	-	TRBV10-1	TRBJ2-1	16	CASSEWGLAGVNEQFF	TGCGCCAGCAGTGAGTGGGGACTAGCGGGAGTCAATGAGCAGTTCTTC
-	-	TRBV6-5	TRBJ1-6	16	CASSYSISQASRPLHF	TGTGCCAGCAGTTACTCGATTTCCCAGGCCAGTCGACCCCTCCACTTT
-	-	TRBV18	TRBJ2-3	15	CASSPSGASTDTQYF	TGTGCCAGCTCACCCTCAGGGGCTAGCACAGATACGCAGTATTTT
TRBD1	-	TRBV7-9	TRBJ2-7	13	CASTAGGSYEQYF	TGTGCCAGCACGGCAGGGGGATCCTACGAGCAGTACTTC
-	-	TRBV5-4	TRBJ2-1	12	CASSLDGNEQFF	TGTGCCAGCAGCTTGGACGGAAATGAGCAGTTCTTC
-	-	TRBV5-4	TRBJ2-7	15	CASSLEVVGAYEQYF	TGTGCCAGCAGCTTGGAGGTAGTGGGGGCCTACGAGCAGTACTTC
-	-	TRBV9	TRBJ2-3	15	CASSVGGAGTDTQYF	TGTGCCAGCAGCGTAGGAGGGGCGGGCACAGATACGCAGTATTTT
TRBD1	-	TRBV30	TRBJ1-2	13	CAQGAATWYGYTF	TGTGCTCAGGGGGCGGCCACGTGGTATGGCTACACCTTC
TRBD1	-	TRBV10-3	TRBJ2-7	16	CAISGQDRAFRYEQYF	TGTGCCATCAGTGGCCAGGACAGGGCGTTTCGGTACGAGCAGTACTTC
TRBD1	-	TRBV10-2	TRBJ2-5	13	CASTKQGGETQYF	TGCGCCAGCACCAAACAGGGGGGAGAGACCCAGTACTTC
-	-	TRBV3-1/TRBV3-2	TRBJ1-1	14	CASSQATLSTEAFF	TGTGCCAGCAGCCAGGCTACACTGAGTACTGAAGCTTTCTTT
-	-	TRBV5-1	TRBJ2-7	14	CASSLGPTAYEQYF	TGCGCCAGCAGCCTAGGTCCGACGGCCTACGAGCAGTACTTC
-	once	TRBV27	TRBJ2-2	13	CASRTVNTGELFF	TGTGCCAGTAGGACAGTGAACACCGGGGAGCTGTTTTTT
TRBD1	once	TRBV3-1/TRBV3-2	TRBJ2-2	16	CASSQPGQGATGELFF	TGTGCCAGCAGCCAGCCGGGACAGGGGGCCACCGGGGAGCTGTTTTTT